This TCR beta chain was obtained from a study of blood T cell repertoires in COVID-19. Turning to the study itself: Collection of acute and convalescent COVID-19 samples took place in the United States, Italy and Spain. In each case, the material was cDNA or gDNA derived from T cells, B-cell-depleted T cells, or PBMCs.

V was clipped by 5 bases and J by 5 bases, with 15 bases between them. CDR1 is LGHDT, CDR2 YNNKEL, per germline (reference sequence). CDR3 length equals 14 residues. The authors' processing: Estimation of nucleated cell counts relied on the amplification of reference gene primers. Assay used: immunoSEQ multiplex PCR; TCRdb lists only in-frame clones, some missing. V and J calls and clone size are copied from that table; D and trimming were computed from the DNA. The sample carries about 59,000 clones, 73% recorded once. The receptor's source is an older woman with acute or convalescent COVID-19. The chain recombines TRBV3-1 (or the pseudogene TRBV3-2) with TRBJ1-1; no firm D call. Material: peripheral blood. The DNA of the CDR3 is TGTGCCAGCAGCTTAACTGACCGGAGAACTGAAGCTTTCTTT. The encoded protein is CASSLTDRRTEAFF.